The 7 T cell receptor beta chains below all came from one sample that was sequenced in a study of CD8+CD57+ T cells in acquired aplastic anemia. According to the study, genomic DNA was the template for TCR beta VDJ and CDR3 profiling. TCRdb itself ran the reads through MiXCR, one entry per CDR3 protein. The sample shows 200,000 to 250,000 distinct CDR3 sequences, around 60% of them seen only once. Sequenced input: sorted CD4+, CD8+, or CD8+CD57+ T cells (not recorded which) from PBMCs. Receptors were obtained from a human donor in good health.

The chain is built from TRBV24-1 and TRBJ1-2, with TRBD1 matching over 8 bases. CDR3 length: 14 amino acids. The trim removed 6 bases at V and 4 bases at J, leaving 6 bases unmatched. Germline CDR1 reads KGHDR; CDR2 reads SFDVKD. Here the CDR3 reads CATSSGQGTYGYTF. CDR3 bases: TGTGCCACCAGTAGTGGACAGGGTACCTATGGCTACACCTTC.

The CDR3 bases are TGTGCCAGCAGCCGGGGGGGAAATGAGCAGTACTTC. Protein: CASSRGGNEQYF. The V and J genes are TRBV7-9 and TRBJ2-7, with 8 positions matching TRBD2. Germline CDR1 is SEHNR and CDR2 is FQNEAQ (reference sequence). The CDR3 covers 12 residues. Trimming removed 5 bases from V and 7 bases from J; junction bases left unmatched: 4.

This chain links TRBV29-1 with TRBJ2-2; 8 bases match TRBD1. CDR1 SQVTM and CDR2 ANQGSEA come from the germline V gene. V lost 1 base to trimming and J lost 5 bases; unmatched junction nucleotides: 9. The CDR3 is 16 amino acids. CDR3 sequence (DNA): TGCAGCGTTGAAGTAACCAGGGGGCGAAGGACCGGGGAGCTGTTTTTT. Translated, it gives CSVEVTRGRRTGELFF.

This chain links TRBV2 with TRBJ1-1; TRBD1 aligns across 7 bases. From germline, CDR1 is SNHLY and CDR2 FYNNEI. The CDR3 runs 13 residues. Germline trimming cut 6 bases from V and 5 bases from J; bases unmatched to any gene: 6. The CDR3 region is CASSFIQGTEAFF. In DNA form, the CDR3 reads TGTGCCAGCAGCTTCATACAGGGGACTGAAGCTTTCTTT.

This clonotype was counted a few times. This chain uses TRBV5-1 with TRBJ1-1; 7 nucleotides agree with TRBD1. This CDR3 spans 14 amino acids. In germline, CDR1 is SGHRS, CDR2 YFSETQ. The trim removed 4 bases at V and 1 base at J, leaving 4 bases unmatched. CDR3 sequence reads: CASSTWTGNTEAFF. Here the CDR3 DNA reads TGCGCCAGCAGCACCTGGACAGGGAACACTGAAGCTTTCTTT. Looking up the rest from reference TRBV5-1 and TRBJ1-1 gives the full variable domain: KAGVTQTPRYLIKTRGQQVTLSCSPISGHRSVSWYQQTPGQGLQFLFEYFSETQRNKGNFPGRFSGRQFSNSRSEMNVSTLELGDSALYLCASSTWTGNTEAFFGQGTRLTVV.

The genes are TRBV12-1 and TRBJ1-1; the D call TRBD1 from the table was never checked on the DNA. TRBV12-1 counts as a pseudogene. The CDR3 contains 15 residues. CDR3 region: CASSFVLQGVTEAFF. The CDR3 DNA sequence: TGTGCCAGCAGCTTTGTATTACAGGGTGTCACTGAAGCTTTCTTT.

The chain is built from TRBV5-4 and TRBJ2-7; D is uncertain. Trimming cost V 4 bases and J 0 bases, with 8 bases left between them. The CDR3 spans 13 residues. CDR1 is SGHNT, CDR2 YYREEE, per germline (reference sequence). The DNA for the CDR3 is TGTGCCAGCAGCGGGGAAGGCTCCTACGAGCAGTACTTC. It encodes CASSGEGSYEQYF.